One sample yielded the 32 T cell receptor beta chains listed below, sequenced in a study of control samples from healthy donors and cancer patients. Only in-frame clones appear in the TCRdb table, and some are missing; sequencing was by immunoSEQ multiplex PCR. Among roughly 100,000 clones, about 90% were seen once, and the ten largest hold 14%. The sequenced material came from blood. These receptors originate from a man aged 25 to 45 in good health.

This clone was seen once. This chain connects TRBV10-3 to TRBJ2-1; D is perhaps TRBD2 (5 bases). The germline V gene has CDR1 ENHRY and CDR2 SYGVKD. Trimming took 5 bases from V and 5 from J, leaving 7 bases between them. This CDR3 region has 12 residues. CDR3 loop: CAISSGDNEQFF. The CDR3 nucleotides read TGTGCCATCAGTAGCGGAGACAATGAGCAGTTCTTC.

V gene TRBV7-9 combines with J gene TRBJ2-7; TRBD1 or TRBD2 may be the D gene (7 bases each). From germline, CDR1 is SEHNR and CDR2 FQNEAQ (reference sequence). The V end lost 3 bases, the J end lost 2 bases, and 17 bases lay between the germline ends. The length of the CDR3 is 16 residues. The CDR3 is CASSLAGQGGTYEQYF. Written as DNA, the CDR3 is TGTGCCAGCAGCTTGGCGGGGCAGGGGGGGACCTACGAGCAGTACTTC.

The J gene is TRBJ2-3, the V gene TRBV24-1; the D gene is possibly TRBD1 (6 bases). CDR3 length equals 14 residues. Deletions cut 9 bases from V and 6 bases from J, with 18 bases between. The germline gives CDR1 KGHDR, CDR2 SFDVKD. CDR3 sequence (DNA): TGTGCCACCCGGGGTGGGGGCAGGGGTGATACGCAGTATTTT. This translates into CATRGGGRGDTQYF.

CDR3 bases: TGTGCCAGCAGCCAATACAGGAACACCGGGGAGCTGTTTTTT. Protein: CASSQYRNTGELFF. J is TRBJ2-2 and V is TRBV7-3; no firm D call. The CDR3 consists of 14 residues. V dropped 5 bases and J dropped 1 base, with 8 bases sitting between them. Germline CDR1 SGHTA, CDR2 FQGTGA.

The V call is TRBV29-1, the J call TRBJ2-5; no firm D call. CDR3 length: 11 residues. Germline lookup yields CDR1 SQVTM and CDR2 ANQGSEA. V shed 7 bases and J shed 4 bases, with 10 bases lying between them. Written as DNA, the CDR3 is TGCAGCGCCACACTGCCAGAGACCCAGTACTTC. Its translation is CSATLPETQYF.

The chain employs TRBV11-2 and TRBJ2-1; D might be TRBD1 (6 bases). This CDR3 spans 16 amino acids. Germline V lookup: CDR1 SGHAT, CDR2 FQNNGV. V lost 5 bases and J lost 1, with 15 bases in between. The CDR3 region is CASSTWDKRSYNEQFF. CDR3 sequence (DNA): TGTGCCAGCAGCACCTGGGACAAAAGATCCTACAATGAGCAGTTCTTC.

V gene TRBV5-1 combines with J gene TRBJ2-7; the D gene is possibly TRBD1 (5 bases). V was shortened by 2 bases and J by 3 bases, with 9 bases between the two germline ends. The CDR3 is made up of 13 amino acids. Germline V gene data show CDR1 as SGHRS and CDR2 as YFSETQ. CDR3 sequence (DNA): TGCGCCAGCAGCTTCGACAGCTACTACGAGCAGTACTTC. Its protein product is CASSFDSYYEQYF. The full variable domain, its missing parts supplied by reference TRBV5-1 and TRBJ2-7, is KAGVTQTPRYLIKTRGQQVTLSCSPISGHRSVSWYQQTPGQGLQFLFEYFSETQRNKGNFPGRFSGRQFSNSRSEMNVSTLELGDSALYLCASSFDSYYEQYFGPGTRLTVT.

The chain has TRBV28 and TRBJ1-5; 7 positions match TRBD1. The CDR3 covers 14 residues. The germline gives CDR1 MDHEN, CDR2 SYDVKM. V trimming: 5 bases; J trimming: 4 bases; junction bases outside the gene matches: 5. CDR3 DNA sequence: TGTGCCAGCAGTGCCGGGACAGAGAATCAGCCCCAGCATTTT. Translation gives CASSAGTENQPQHF.

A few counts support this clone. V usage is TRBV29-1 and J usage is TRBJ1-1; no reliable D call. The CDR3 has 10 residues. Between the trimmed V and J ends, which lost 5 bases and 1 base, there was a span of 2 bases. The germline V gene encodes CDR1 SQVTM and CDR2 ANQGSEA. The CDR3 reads CSVKNTEAFF. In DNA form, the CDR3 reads TGCAGCGTTAAGAACACTGAAGCTTTCTTT.

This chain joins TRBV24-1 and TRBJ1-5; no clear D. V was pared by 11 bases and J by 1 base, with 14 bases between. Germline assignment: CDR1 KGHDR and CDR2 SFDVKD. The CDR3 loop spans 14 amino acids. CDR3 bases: TGTGCCAGGAGGCTGGCAGTAAGCAATCAGCCCCAGCATTTT. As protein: CARRLAVSNQPQHF.

The CDR3 here is CASSQASYRGNQPQHF. The CDR3 nucleotides read TGCGCCAGCAGCCAAGCTTCCTACCGGGGCAATCAGCCCCAGCATTTT. The genes are TRBV4-1 and TRBJ1-5; D uncertain. CDR3 size: 16 residues. V gave up 1 base and J gave up 2 bases, with 12 bases separating them. CDR1 MGHRA and CDR2 YSYEKL come from the germline V gene.

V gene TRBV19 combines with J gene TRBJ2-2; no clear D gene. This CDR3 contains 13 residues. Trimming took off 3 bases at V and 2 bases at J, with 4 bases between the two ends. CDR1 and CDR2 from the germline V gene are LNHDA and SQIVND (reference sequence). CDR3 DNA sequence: TGTGCCAGTAGTATGGCCAACACCGGGGAGCTGTTTTTT. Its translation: CASSMANTGELFF.

The CDR3 is CASSLRREYEQYF. The DNA of the CDR3 is TGTGCCAGCAGTTTGCGGAGGGAGTACGAGCAGTACTTC. This chain joins TRBV12-3 or TRBV12-4 and TRBJ2-7, with D perhaps TRBD2 (6 bases). With 3 bases removed from V and 4 bases from J, the gap between germline ends came to 10 bases. This CDR3 is 13 amino acids long.

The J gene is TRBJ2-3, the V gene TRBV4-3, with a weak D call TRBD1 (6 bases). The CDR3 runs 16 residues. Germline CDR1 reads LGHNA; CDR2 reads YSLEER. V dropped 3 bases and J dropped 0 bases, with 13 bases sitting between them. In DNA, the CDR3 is TGCGCCAGCAGCCAGAAGACAGGCGTTAGCACAGATACGCAGTATTTT. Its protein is CASSQKTGVSTDTQYF.

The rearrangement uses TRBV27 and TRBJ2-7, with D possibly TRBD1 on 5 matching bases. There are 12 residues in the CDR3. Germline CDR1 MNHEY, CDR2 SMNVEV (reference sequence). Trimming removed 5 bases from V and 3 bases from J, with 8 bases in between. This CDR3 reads CASSAQGYEQYF. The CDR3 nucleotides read TGTGCCAGCAGTGCCCAGGGCTACGAGCAGTACTTC.

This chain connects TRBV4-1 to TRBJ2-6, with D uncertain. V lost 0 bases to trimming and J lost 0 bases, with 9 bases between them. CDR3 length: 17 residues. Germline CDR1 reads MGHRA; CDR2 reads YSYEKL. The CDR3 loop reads CASSQERSFSGANVLTF. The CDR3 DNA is TGCGCCAGCAGCCAAGAAAGGAGCTTCTCTGGGGCCAACGTCCTGACTTTC.

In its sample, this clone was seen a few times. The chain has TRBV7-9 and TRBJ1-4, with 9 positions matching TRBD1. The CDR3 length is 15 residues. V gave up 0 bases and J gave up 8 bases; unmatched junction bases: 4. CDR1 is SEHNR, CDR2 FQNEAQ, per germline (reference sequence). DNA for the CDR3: TGTGCCAGCAGCTTAGCCCGGGACAGGGAGGAAAAACTGTTTTTT. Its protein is CASSLARDREEKLFF.

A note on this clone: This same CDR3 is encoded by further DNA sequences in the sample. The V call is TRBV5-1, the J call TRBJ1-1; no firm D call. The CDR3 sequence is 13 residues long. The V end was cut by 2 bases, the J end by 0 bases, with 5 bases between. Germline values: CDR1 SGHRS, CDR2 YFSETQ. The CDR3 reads CASSLLMNTEAFF. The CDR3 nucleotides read TGCGCCAGCAGCTTATTGATGAACACTGAAGCTTTCTTT.

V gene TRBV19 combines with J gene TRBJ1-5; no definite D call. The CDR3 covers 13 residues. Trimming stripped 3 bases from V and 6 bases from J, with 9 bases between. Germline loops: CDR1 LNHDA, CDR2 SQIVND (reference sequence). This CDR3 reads CASSMTEGQPQHF. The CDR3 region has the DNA TGTGCCAGTAGTATGACCGAAGGTCAGCCCCAGCATTTT.

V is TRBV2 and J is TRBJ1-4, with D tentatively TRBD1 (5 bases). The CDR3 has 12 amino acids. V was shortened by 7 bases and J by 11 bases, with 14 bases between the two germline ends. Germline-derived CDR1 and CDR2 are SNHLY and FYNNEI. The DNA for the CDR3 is TGTGCCAGCAAGAGCCGGGACGTTAAACTGTTTTTT. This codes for CASKSRDVKLFF.

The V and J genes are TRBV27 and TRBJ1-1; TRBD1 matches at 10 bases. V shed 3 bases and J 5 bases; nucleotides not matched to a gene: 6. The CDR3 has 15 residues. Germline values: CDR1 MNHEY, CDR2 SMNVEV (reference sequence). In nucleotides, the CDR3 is TGTGCCAGCAGTTTTTCGACAGGGGGCTCGACTGAAGCTTTCTTT. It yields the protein CASSFSTGGSTEAFF.

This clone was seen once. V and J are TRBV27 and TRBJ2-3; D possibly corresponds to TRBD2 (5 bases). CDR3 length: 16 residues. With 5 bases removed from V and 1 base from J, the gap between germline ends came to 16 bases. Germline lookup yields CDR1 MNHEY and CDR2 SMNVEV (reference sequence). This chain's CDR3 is CASSPSPSYGTDTQYF. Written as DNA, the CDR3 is TGTGCCAGCAGTCCCTCCCCTAGCTATGGCACAGATACGCAGTATTTT.

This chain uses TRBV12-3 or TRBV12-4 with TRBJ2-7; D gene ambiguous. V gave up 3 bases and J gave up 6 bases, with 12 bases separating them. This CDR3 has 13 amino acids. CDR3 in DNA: TGTGCCAGCAGTTTTGTCAGCATTCGCGAGCAGTACTTC. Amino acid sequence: CASSFVSIREQYF.

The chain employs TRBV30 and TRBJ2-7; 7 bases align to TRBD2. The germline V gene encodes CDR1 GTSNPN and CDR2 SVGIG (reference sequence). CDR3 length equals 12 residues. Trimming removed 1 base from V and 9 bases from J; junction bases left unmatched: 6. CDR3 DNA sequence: TGTGCCTGGAGTGACGGGGGGTGGGGGCAGTACTTC. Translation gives CAWSDGGWGQYF.

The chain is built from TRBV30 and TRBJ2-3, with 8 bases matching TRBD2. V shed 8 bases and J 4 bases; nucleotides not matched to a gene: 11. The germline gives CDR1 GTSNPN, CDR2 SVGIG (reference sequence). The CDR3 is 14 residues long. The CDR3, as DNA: TGTGCCACCTCAAGCGGGAGTGCGGCAGATACGCAGTATTTT. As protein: CATSSGSAADTQYF.

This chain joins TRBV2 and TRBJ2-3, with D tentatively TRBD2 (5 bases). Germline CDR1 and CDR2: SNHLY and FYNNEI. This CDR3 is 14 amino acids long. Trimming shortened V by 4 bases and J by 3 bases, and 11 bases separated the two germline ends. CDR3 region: CASSGGGGTDTQYF. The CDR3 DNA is TGTGCCAGCAGTGGGGGTGGCGGGACAGATACGCAGTATTTT.

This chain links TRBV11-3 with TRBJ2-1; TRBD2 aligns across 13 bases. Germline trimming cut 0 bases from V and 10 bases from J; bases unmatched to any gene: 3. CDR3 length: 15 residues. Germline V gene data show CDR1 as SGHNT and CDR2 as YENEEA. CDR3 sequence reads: CASSLEGLAGTEQFF. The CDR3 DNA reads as TGTGCCAGCAGCTTAGAGGGACTAGCGGGAACCGAGCAGTTCTTC.

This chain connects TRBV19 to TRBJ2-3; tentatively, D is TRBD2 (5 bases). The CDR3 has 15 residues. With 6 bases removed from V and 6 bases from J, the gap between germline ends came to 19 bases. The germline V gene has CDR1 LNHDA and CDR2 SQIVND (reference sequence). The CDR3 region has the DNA TGTGCCAGTAGGGAGGTTGGTATGTTGGCCGATACGCAGTATTTT. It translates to CASREVGMLADTQYF.

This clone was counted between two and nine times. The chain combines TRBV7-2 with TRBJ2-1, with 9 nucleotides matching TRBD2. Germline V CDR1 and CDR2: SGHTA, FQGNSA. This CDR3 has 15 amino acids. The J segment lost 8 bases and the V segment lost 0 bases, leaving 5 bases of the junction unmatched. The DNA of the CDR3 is TGTGCCAGCAGCTTAGCTGGCGGGAGGGTGGATGAGCAGTTCTTC. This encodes CASSLAGGRVDEQFF.

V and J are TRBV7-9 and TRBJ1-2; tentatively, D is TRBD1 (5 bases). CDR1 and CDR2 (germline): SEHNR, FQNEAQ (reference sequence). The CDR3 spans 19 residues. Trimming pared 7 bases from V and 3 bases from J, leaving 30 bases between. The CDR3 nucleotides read TGTGCCAGCACCCGTACGTCGAACGAAGGGGCATCGCAGGACTATGGCTACACCTTC. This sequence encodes CASTRTSNEGASQDYGYTF.

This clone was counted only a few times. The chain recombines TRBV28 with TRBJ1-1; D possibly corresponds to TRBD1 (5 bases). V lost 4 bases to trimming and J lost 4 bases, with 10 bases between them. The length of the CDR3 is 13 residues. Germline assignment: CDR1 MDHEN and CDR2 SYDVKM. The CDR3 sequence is CASSSRVRTEAFF. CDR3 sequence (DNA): TGTGCCAGCAGTTCCAGGGTGCGCACTGAAGCTTTCTTT.

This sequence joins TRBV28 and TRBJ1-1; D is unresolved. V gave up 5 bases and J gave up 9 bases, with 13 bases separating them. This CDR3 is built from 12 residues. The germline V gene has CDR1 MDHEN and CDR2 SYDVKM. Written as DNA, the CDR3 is TGTGCCAGCAGTATAACCAGGAGAAAAGCTTTCTTT. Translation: CASSITRRKAFF. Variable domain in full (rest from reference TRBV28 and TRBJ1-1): DVKVTQSSRYLVKRTGEKVFLECVQDMDHENMFWYRQDPGLGLRLIYFSYDVKMKEKGDIPEGYSVSREKKERFSLILESASTNQTSMYLCASSITRRKAFFGQGTRLTVV.